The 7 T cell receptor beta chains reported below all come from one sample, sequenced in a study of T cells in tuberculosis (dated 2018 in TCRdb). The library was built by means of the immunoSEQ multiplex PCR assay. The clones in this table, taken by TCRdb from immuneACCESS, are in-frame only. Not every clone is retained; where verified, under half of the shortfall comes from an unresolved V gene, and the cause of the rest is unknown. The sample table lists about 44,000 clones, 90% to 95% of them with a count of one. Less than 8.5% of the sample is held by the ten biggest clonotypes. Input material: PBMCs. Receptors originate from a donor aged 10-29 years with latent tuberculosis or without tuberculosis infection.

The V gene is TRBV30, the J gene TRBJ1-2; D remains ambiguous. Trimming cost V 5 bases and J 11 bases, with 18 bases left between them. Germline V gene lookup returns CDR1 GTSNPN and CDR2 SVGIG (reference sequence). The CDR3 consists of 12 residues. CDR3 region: CAWSEGFLLYTF. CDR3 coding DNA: TGTGCCTGGTCCGAGGGTTTTCTGCTTTACACCTTC.

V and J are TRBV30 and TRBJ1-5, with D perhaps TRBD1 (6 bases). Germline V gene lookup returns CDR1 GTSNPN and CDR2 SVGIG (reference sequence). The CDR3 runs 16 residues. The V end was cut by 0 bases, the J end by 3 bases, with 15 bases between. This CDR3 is CAWSVAGAHNNQPQHF. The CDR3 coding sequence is TGTGCCTGGAGTGTGGCGGGGGCCCACAACAATCAGCCCCAGCATTTT.

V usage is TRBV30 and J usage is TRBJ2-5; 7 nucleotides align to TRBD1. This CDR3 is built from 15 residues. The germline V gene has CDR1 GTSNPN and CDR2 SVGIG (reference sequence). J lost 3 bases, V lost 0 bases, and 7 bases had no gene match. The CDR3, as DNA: TGTGCCTGGAGTGTACTACGGGACAGAAAAGAGACCCAGTACTTC. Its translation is CAWSVLRDRKETQYF.

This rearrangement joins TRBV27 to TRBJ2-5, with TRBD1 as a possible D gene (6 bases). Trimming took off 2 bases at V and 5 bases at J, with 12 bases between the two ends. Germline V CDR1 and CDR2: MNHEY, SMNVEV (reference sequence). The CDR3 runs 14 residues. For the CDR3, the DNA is TGTGCCAGCAGTTTAGGGCAGGGGTCCGAGACCCAGTACTTC. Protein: CASSLGQGSETQYF.

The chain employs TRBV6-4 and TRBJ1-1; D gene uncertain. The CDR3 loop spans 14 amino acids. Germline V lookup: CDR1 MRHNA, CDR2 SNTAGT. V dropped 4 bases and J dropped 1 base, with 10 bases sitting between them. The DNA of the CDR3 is TGTGCCAGCAGTGCGGGGATCGGGAACACTGAAGCTTTCTTT. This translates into CASSAGIGNTEAFF.

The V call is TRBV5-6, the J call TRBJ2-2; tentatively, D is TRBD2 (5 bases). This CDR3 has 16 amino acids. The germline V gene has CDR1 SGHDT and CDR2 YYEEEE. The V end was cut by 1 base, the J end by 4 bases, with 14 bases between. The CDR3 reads CASSLRLASRTGELFF. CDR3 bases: TGTGCCAGCAGCTTGAGGTTGGCTAGCCGCACCGGGGAGCTGTTTTTT.

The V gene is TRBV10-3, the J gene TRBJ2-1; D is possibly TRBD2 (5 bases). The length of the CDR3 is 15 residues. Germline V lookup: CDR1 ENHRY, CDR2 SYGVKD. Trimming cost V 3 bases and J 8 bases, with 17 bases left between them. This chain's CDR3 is CAISDLQLTRDEQFF. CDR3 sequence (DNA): TGTGCCATCAGTGACCTACAACTCACTAGGGATGAGCAGTTCTTC.